The T cell receptor beta chain described here comes from a study of shared clonotypes between healthy human individuals (dated by TCRdb to 2020 to 2021). For context, the study as a whole: The cohort comprised a couple of women and a few men aged 18 to 49 years. For each donor, CD4 naive and CD4 memory were each run on three plates, CD8 naive on two plates, and CD8 memory on one plate. To estimate repertoire size and how much clonotypes are shared between individuals, the study performed deep sequencing of blood TCR repertoires from 4 to 6 healthy adults. Different laboratories and diverse techniques were used to prepare libraries and sequence TCR repertoires, to increase sequencing depth and limit assay-specific biases. Between about 0.8 and 9 billion PBMCs per donor were obtained by leukapheresis.

This clone appeared a few times. The antigen it recognizes is unknown. No per-base quality is available; no much larger clone lies one base away. The identical CDR3 is also encoded by other nucleotide sequences in the sample. What the study reported, not specific to this receptor: When several donors were compared, the shared fraction of clonotypes was around 5% for naive CD4, over 3% for naive CD8, 2% to 2.5% for memory CD4, and roughly 0.43% for memory CD8. Pairwise subsampling indicated that sequencing depth was expected to affect the degree of clonotype sharing among donors. Sampling was restricted to blood, and TCR repertoires in tissue are likely to differ from TCR repertoires in blood. Larger estimated clonotype richness was generally found for naive subsets than for memory subsets. Rarefaction of sorted-subset datasets indicated incomplete sequencing despite the large sequencing depth. The genetic and exposure-history diversity represented was limited by the small number of donors. Clonotypes shared by all four sorted-subset donors showed higher generation probabilities than non-shared clonotypes.

CD8 naive samples were CD45RO-negative cells positively selected for CCR7, giving a CD45RA+CCR7+ population that excluded TemRA cells. The donors were healthy, HIV-negative adults with no recently reported acute infections or vaccinations. Every donor was a Caucasian adult living in Nashville, Tennessee, USA. Blood was collected by leukapheresis, and PBMCs were isolated by Ficoll-Histopaque density gradient centrifugation and then cryopreserved in liquid nitrogen vapor phase. Analytical flow cytometry was used to check the purity and quantity of every magnetically sorted T cell population. Genomic DNA was isolated from each sorted fraction and quantified by UV absorbance on a Nanodrop 2000c. TCR CDR3 regions were amplified from genomic DNA by multiplex PCR using the deep immunoSEQ assay. For each cell subset, the extracted genomic DNA was distributed evenly across all wells of several immunoSEQ 96-well plates, and each plate served as one replicate. For sorted subsets, about 0.2 ug genomic DNA, equal to 30,000 or so T cell genomes, was loaded into each replicate PCR. Purified libraries were quantified with a Qubit 3.0 fluorometer, sized on a Bioanalyzer 2100, and re-quantified with the KAPA Library Quantification kit. A separate single-read 150-cycle Illumina NextSeq 550 flow cell was used to sequence each immunoSEQ 96-well plate. Per the authors' processing: The immunoSEQ output contained only junctional sequences without quality scores, so filtering could not match that applied to full-length reads. Sequences were annotated with PyIR, a Python wrapper for IgBLAST v1.9, using IMGT germline references to assign V/J genes and CDR3. Reads were removed for weak V/J assignments (E-value above 1e-6), missing CDR3, stop codons, out-of-frame junctions, or ambiguous translated residues. V3J clonotypes were defined as sequences sharing the same inferred V gene, J gene, and CDR3 amino acid sequence. Percentage overlap between repertoires was computed as shared unique clonotypes divided by the size of the smaller repertoire. Three approaches were used to assess repertoire richness: RTK rarefaction, the Chao1 estimator, and Recon v2.1 estimates of unobserved clonotypes. Generation probabilities for all TCRbeta clonotypes obtained by the gDNA method from a few donors were computed using OLGA. TCRdb took this table from immuneACCESS and kept in-frame rearrangements with V and J called. Such tables lack part of the clones; where checked against another copy, unresolved V genes explain under half of the gap, and the rest is unexplained. V and J calls and clone size are as listed in that table; D and trimming were resolved from the DNA. For this sample the table gives around 2,100,000 clones, of which over 85% were detected only once. The top ten clones comprise roughly 1.2% of the sample.

The cysteine opens and the phenylalanine closes a CDR3 of 12 amino acids. Here the CDR3 DNA is all that survives: 36 bases in frame from base 1. Via the germline V gene, CDR1 is SGHRS and CDR2 YFSETQ. V and J lose 2 bases and 1 base, and a span of 3 bases separates them. Material: naive CD8+ T cells sorted from blood. The intended sense of this specimen's cell subset or site label: CD45RA+CCR7+. The V gene is TRBV5-1 and the J gene is TRBJ1-1, with the D gene too uncertain to name. This receptor was identified in a man aged 18 to 30 in good health. The CDR3 reads CASSFGNTEAFF. The DNA sequence follows: TGCGCCAGCAGCTTCGGGAACACTGAAGCTTTCTTT.